Shown below are 26 T cell receptor beta chains from a single sample sequenced in a study of T cell responses to AZD1222 COVID-19 vaccine (TCRdb year 2021). Receptor libraries were prepared by the immunoSEQ multiplex PCR assay. This immuneACCESS table, as held by TCRdb, lists in-frame sequences with V and J called but not all clones. Of the missing ones, under half trace to an unresolved V gene in checked studies; the others have no known cause. This sample is represented by 100,000 to 150,000 clones; more than 70% of them were singletons. 4.2% of the sample lies in the top ten. Explained via the paper, the time point label denotes: baseline before first vaccination. This sample comprised peripheral blood, obtained on day 0 of AZD1222 vaccination. All receptors derive from an adult in good health.

The rearrangement joins TRBV5-5 to TRBJ1-4, with D uncertain. Germline V gene lookup returns CDR1 SGHKS and CDR2 YYEKEE (reference sequence). Trimming took 4 bases from V and 7 from J, leaving 5 bases between them. The CDR3 sequence is 11 residues long. The CDR3, as DNA: TGTGCCAGCAGCACCACTGAAAAACTGTTTTTT. Encoded protein: CASSTTEKLFF. The whole variable domain, remainder taken from reference TRBV5-5 and TRBJ1-4, is DAGVTQSPTHLIKTRGQQVTLRCSPISGHKSVSWYQQVLGQGPQFIFQYYEKEERGRGNFPDRFSARQFPNYSSELNVNALLLGDSALYLCASSTTEKLFFGSGTQLSVL.

The gene calls are TRBV7-3 and TRBJ2-3, with D possibly matching TRBD2 (6 bases). Trimming stripped 0 bases from V and 11 bases from J, with 12 bases between. Per the germline V gene, CDR1 is SGHTA and CDR2 is FQGTGA. This CDR3 is 13 amino acids long. The CDR3, as DNA: TGTGCCAGCAGCTTAACACTAGGAGGGGAGCAGTATTTT. As protein: CASSLTLGGEQYF.

This rearrangement joins TRBV19 to TRBJ1-5; D is unclear. The CDR3 loop spans 12 amino acids. V was shortened by 6 bases and J by 3 bases, with 6 bases between the two germline ends. The V gene's germline CDR1 is LNHDA and CDR2 SQIVND (reference sequence). In DNA, the CDR3 is TGTGCCAGTAGAGGTCCCAATCAGCCCCAGCATTTT. Translated: CASRGPNQPQHF. Looking up the rest from reference TRBV19 and TRBJ1-5 gives the full variable domain: DGGITQSPKYLFRKEGQNVTLSCEQNLNHDAMYWYRQDPGQGLRLIYYSQIVNDFQKGDIAEGYSVSREKKESFPLTVTSAQKNPTAFYLCASRGPNQPQHFGDGTRLSIL.

The chain employs TRBV18 and TRBJ2-1; possibly TRBD1 or TRBD2 for D (5 bases each). In germline, CDR1 is KGHSH, CDR2 LQKENI. V was pared by 3 bases and J by 4 bases, with 13 bases between. CDR3 length: 15 residues. This CDR3 is CASSPSRDLYNEQFF. The CDR3 coding sequence is TGTGCCAGCTCACCCTCCAGGGACCTTTACAATGAGCAGTTCTTC.

This clone was counted only a few times. The CDR3 DNA is TGCGCCAGCAGCAGTCGAGGACAGGGGTTGGATCAGCCCCAGCATTTT. Protein: CASSSRGQGLDQPQHF. The J gene is TRBJ1-5, the V gene TRBV5-1, with TRBD1 matching over 9 bases. This CDR3 has 16 residues. Losses at the gene ends were 4 bases for V and 5 bases for J; bases not matched to a gene: 10. Per germline, CDR1 SGHRS and CDR2 YFSETQ.

This clone was found a few times. V is TRBV5-6 and J is TRBJ1-1, with a tentative D call TRBD1 (5 bases). Germline CDR1 and CDR2: SGHDT and YYEEEE. There are 15 residues in the CDR3. V lost 5 bases to trimming and J lost 5 bases, with 19 bases between them. In DNA, the CDR3 is TGTGCCAGCAGGAACGCGGCCGGGGCGCGGACTGAAGCTTTCTTT. Protein: CASRNAAGARTEAFF.

V is TRBV10-3 and J is TRBJ2-1; D possibly corresponds to TRBD2 (5 bases). CDR1 ENHRY and CDR2 SYGVKD come from the germline V gene. Trimming stripped 10 bases from V and 7 bases from J, with 20 bases between. The CDR3 contains 14 residues. The chain's CDR3 is CATRTERAVNEQFF. The CDR3 DNA sequence: TGTGCCACCAGAACCGAGAGGGCTGTGAATGAGCAGTTCTTC.

This clone occurred once. The chain recombines TRBV3-1 (or the pseudogene TRBV3-2) with TRBJ2-1; D not certain. Germline V lookup: CDR1 LGHDT, CDR2 YNNKEL (reference sequence). V was shortened by 4 bases and J by 9 bases, with 16 bases between the two germline ends. The CDR3 runs 14 residues. The CDR3 DNA sequence: TGTGCCAGCAGCCTTGGTAGTGTTCTCGGTGAGCAGTTCTTC. This sequence encodes CASSLGSVLGEQFF.

This rearrangement joins TRBV18 to TRBJ1-4; 7 nucleotides match TRBD1. Per germline, CDR1 KGHSH and CDR2 LQKENI. Germline trimming cut 3 bases from V and 3 bases from J; bases unmatched to any gene: 7. The CDR3 consists of 16 residues. CDR3 protein: CASSPRQGNANEKLFF. The CDR3 DNA sequence: TGTGCCAGCTCACCCCGACAGGGTAATGCTAATGAAAAACTGTTTTTT.

The chain couples TRBV20-1 to TRBJ1-4; D gene uncertain. This CDR3 contains 11 residues. The germline V gene has CDR1 DFQATT and CDR2 SNEGSKA (reference sequence). Written as DNA, the CDR3 is TGCAGCCTCCATGCCCGAGAAAAACTGTTTTTT. Encoded protein: CSLHAREKLFF.

The V and J genes are TRBV11-1 and TRBJ1-6, with D perhaps TRBD1 (5 bases). Trimming took 4 bases from V and 11 from J, leaving 18 bases between them. The CDR3 consists of 15 residues. From germline, CDR1 is SGHAT and CDR2 FQDESV (reference sequence). In nucleotides, the CDR3 is TGTGCCAGCAGCTCCGGGCTGGGCCCGGGGGCACCCCTCCACTTT. Its protein is CASSSGLGPGAPLHF. Supplemented by reference TRBV11-1 and TRBJ1-6, the full variable domain reads EAEVAQSPRYKITEKSQAVAFWCDPISGHATLYWYRQILGQGPELLVQFQDESVVDDSQLPKDRFSAERLKGVDSTLKIQPAELGDSAMYLCASSSGLGPGAPLHFGNGTRLTVT.

The chain is built from TRBV5-1 and TRBJ2-3; tentatively, D is TRBD1 (5 bases). The CDR3 sequence is 16 residues long. CDR1 is SGHRS, CDR2 YFSETQ, per germline. The germline V and J ends were trimmed by 3 bases and 1 base, with 15 bases remaining between them. CDR3 amino acids: CASSWGGPMGTDTQYF. CDR3 DNA sequence: TGCGCCAGCAGCTGGGGCGGACCGATGGGCACAGATACGCAGTATTTT.

V usage is TRBV28 and J usage is TRBJ2-1; no clear D gene. Germline V lookup: CDR1 MDHEN, CDR2 SYDVKM. The V and J ends lost 10 bases and 9 bases respectively, with 16 bases between them. The CDR3 loop spans 12 amino acids. The CDR3 region is CATGWGYGEQFF. CDR3 DNA sequence: TGTGCCACTGGGTGGGGATATGGTGAGCAGTTCTTC.

This clone was counted a single time. This CDR3 reads CASSRDVFTSAFF. CDR3 coding DNA: TGTGCCAGCAGCCGCGACGTCTTTACTTCAGCTTTCTTT. The rearrangement uses TRBV7-9 and TRBJ1-1; D ambiguous. The CDR3 runs 13 residues. Trimming removed 5 bases at V and 10 bases at J, with 17 bases between. The germline V gene has CDR1 SEHNR and CDR2 FQNEAQ (reference sequence).

The J gene is TRBJ1-2, the V gene TRBV12-3 or TRBV12-4; D is possibly TRBD1 (5 bases). This CDR3 is 13 amino acids long. Trimming left V 1 base short and J 7 bases short, with 10 bases between. For the CDR3, the DNA is TGTGCCAGCAGTTTAGTCAGGGAGGGTGGCTACACCTTC. Translation: CASSLVREGGYTF.

The gene calls are TRBV30 and TRBJ2-3, with D perhaps given as TRBD1 or TRBD2 (6 bases each). Germline V gene data show CDR1 as GTSNPN and CDR2 as SVGIG (reference sequence). This CDR3 has 15 residues. V gave up 0 bases and J gave up 6 bases, with 16 bases separating them. The CDR3 loop reads CAWSVGAGLSDTQYF. The CDR3 DNA follows: TGTGCCTGGAGTGTGGGGGCGGGGCTCTCGGATACGCAGTATTTT.

This clone was counted a single time. The CDR3 loop is CASSVEPRDYGYTF. The CDR3 DNA sequence: TGTGCCAGTAGTGTTGAGCCCAGGGACTATGGCTACACCTTC. The V gene is TRBV19, the J gene TRBJ1-2, with D possibly TRBD1 on 5 matching bases. Germline V gene sequence: CDR1 LNHDA, CDR2 SQIVND (reference sequence). Deletions cut 5 bases from V and 3 bases from J, with 13 bases between. The CDR3 length is 14 residues.

The chain combines TRBV27 with TRBJ2-2; D gene unclear. This CDR3 contains 17 residues. Germline CDR1 MNHEY, CDR2 SMNVEV (reference sequence). V shed 4 bases and J shed 8 bases, with 23 bases lying between them. The CDR3 spells CASSSLSGNSDGGELFF. DNA of the CDR3: TGTGCCAGCAGTTCGCTCTCGGGCAATTCGGATGGGGGGGAGCTGTTTTTT.

Concerning this clone itself: The junction differs from germline at one of its ends, possibly a read error. The V and J genes are TRBV3-1 (or the pseudogene TRBV3-2) and TRBJ1-3; 7 nucleotides line up with TRBD1. From germline, CDR1 is LGHDT and CDR2 YNNKEL (reference sequence). The CDR3 has 15 residues. CDR3 amino acids: CDSSHRDRTGNTIYF. The CDR3, as DNA: TGTGACAGCAGCCACCGGGACAGAACTGGAAACACCATATATTTT.

V is TRBV2 and J is TRBJ2-5, with 7 bases aligning to TRBD2. Trimming at V came to 7 bases and at J to 4 bases, leaving 6 bases not matched to a gene. There are 13 residues in the CDR3. Per the germline V gene, CDR1 is SNHLY and CDR2 is FYNNEI. This CDR3 is CASIRGTTETQYF. Written as DNA, the CDR3 is TGTGCCAGCATACGGGGGACTACAGAGACCCAGTACTTC.

The V and J genes are TRBV6-5 and TRBJ1-2, with D possibly being TRBD1 (6 bases). The CDR3 is 14 residues long. Trimming shortened V by 4 bases and J by 7 bases, and 16 bases separated the two germline ends. Per germline, CDR1 MNHEY and CDR2 SVGAGI. The CDR3: CASSWDKGRSGYTF. In DNA, the CDR3 is TGTGCCAGCAGTTGGGACAAGGGAAGGAGTGGCTACACCTTC.

This chain uses TRBV3-1 (or the pseudogene TRBV3-2) with TRBJ1-1; D gene unclear. The CDR3 sequence is 14 residues long. Germline CDR1 and CDR2: LGHDT and YNNKEL (reference sequence). Trimming took 4 bases from V and 1 from J, leaving 10 bases between them. The CDR3 loop is CASSRGLRNTEAFF. The CDR3 DNA reads as TGTGCCAGCAGCCGAGGACTGAGGAACACTGAAGCTTTCTTT.

CDR3 sequence reads: CASSVTSGYTGELFF. Written as DNA, the CDR3 is TGTGCCAGCAGCGTGACTAGCGGATACACCGGGGAGCTGTTTTTT. The chain combines TRBV9 with TRBJ2-2, with 9 bases identical to TRBD2. Germline CDR1 and CDR2: SGDLS and YYNGEE. The CDR3 length is 15 residues. V lost 2 bases, J lost 3 bases, and 2 bases stayed unmatched.

The gene calls are TRBV29-1 and TRBJ1-2, with TRBD1 matching 7 bases. The J segment lost 1 base and the V segment lost 6 bases, leaving 2 bases of the junction unmatched. Germline V gives CDR1 SQVTM, CDR2 ANQGSEA. The CDR3 is made up of 12 amino acids. The CDR3 region is CSVGDSNYGYTF. CDR3 DNA: TGCAGCGTCGGGGACAGTAACTATGGCTACACCTTC. Combining the CDR3 with reference TRBV29-1 and TRBJ1-2 gives the whole variable domain SAVISQKPSRDICQRGTSLTIQCQVDSQVTMMFWYRQQPGQSLTLIATANQGSEATYESGFVIDKFPISRPNLTFSTLTVSNMSPEDSSIYLCSVGDSNYGYTFGSGTRLTVV.

J is TRBJ2-7 and V is TRBV4-1, with D unresolved. The germline V and J ends were trimmed by 0 bases and 3 bases, with 9 bases remaining between them. Germline V gene sequence: CDR1 MGHRA, CDR2 YSYEKL. The CDR3 has 14 amino acids. The DNA of the CDR3 is TGCGCCAGCAGCCAAGATGGGTGGAGCTACGAGCAGTACTTC. It yields the protein CASSQDGWSYEQYF.

In DNA, the CDR3 is TGTGCCATCGACGGGACAGGCACCAATCAGCCCCAGCATTTT. Amino acids: CAIDGTGTNQPQHF. This rearrangement joins TRBV10-3 to TRBJ1-5; 8 bases are shared with TRBD1. The V and J ends lost 8 bases and 3 bases, in that order; junction bases with no gene match: 6. The CDR3 runs 14 residues. Per the germline V gene, CDR1 is ENHRY and CDR2 is SYGVKD.